Following are 8 T cell receptor beta chains from one sample sequenced in a study of regulatory T cells in long-lasting Graves disease. The time point is: newly diagnosed GD, antithyroid drugs for less than 3 months. With RNA extracted from PBMCs as input, the TCR library was made. Sequencing libraries for TCR beta were prepared with iRepertoire HTBI primers and Arm-PCR of CDR3 regions. Using its own MiXCR run on the multiplex PCR reads, TCRdb lists one record per CDR3 protein. The sample lists 400,000 to 450,000 distinct CDR3 sequences, about a sixth occurring once. These records were also assigned to another study, of T cells in Graves' hyperthyroidism and ophthalmopathy.

The sequenced sample was peripheral blood mononuclear cells (PBMCs), obtained at new diagnosis, from a patient treated with antithyroid drugs. The receptors were gathered from a woman between 25 and 40 years old with Graves disease.

This clonotype was detected many times. This rearrangement joins TRBV3-1 to TRBJ1-1; D unresolved. CDR1 and CDR2 from the germline V gene are LGHDT and YNNKEL (reference sequence). CDR3 size: 16 residues. The V end was cut by 0 bases, the J end by 0 bases, with 11 bases between. The CDR3 nucleotides read TGTGCCAGCAGCCAAGAGGTCGGACCAATGAACACTGAAGCTTTCTTT. This encodes CASSQEVGPMNTEAFF.

The table lists this clonotype with many counts. This chain links TRBV20-1 with TRBJ2-6, with D maybe TRBD1 (5 bases). The CDR3 consists of 15 residues. Trimming took off 1 base at V and 2 bases at J, with 9 bases between the two ends. Germline V gene data show CDR1 as DFQATT and CDR2 as SNEGSKA (reference sequence). This chain's CDR3 is CSARVQGTGANVLTF. The CDR3 region has the DNA TGCAGTGCTAGAGTCCAGGGTACTGGGGCCAACGTCCTGACTTTC.

This clonotype was detected a few times. This CDR3 is CASSDGGGAYEQYF. As DNA, the CDR3 is TGTGCCAGCAGTGACGGGGGCGGAGCCTACGAGCAGTACTTC. The chain is built from TRBV25-1 and TRBJ2-7; perhaps D is TRBD1 or TRBD2 (6 bases each). The CDR3 extends over 14 amino acids. Germline V CDR1 and CDR2: MGHDK, SYGVNS. Trimming stripped 3 bases from V and 2 bases from J, with 11 bases between.

The chain combines TRBV28 with TRBJ1-2; D might be TRBD1 (5 bases). V shed 3 bases and J shed 4 bases, with 18 bases lying between them. Germline assignment: CDR1 MDHEN and CDR2 SYDVKM. The CDR3 spans 16 residues. In DNA, the CDR3 is TGTGCCAGCAGTTTGGGGGGGGACCGCCCAATCTATGGCTACACCTTC. This encodes CASSLGGDRPIYGYTF.

This clonotype was detected ten times or more. The CDR3 is CASSPQGGKGGYTF. The CDR3 coding sequence is TGTGCCAGCAGCCCACAGGGGGGTAAAGGTGGCTACACCTTC. The rearrangement uses TRBV3-1 and TRBJ1-2; 8 nucleotides align to TRBD1. Germline CDR1 and CDR2: LGHDT and YNNKEL (reference sequence). This CDR3 comprises 14 residues. The V gene end was trimmed by 4 bases and the J gene end by 7 bases; junction bases not matched to a gene: 8.

This clonotype has at least ten counts. V gene TRBV24-1 combines with J gene TRBJ2-1, with D perhaps given as TRBD1 or TRBD2 (5 bases each). This CDR3 comprises 16 residues. Germline-derived CDR1 and CDR2 are KGHDR and SFDVKD. Between the trimmed V and J ends, which lost 2 bases and 7 bases, there was a span of 17 bases. CDR3 amino acids: CATSDSRGDMWNEQFF. CDR3 DNA sequence: TGTGCCACCAGTGATTCCCGGGGCGACATGTGGAATGAGCAGTTCTTC.

The chain recombines TRBV25-1 with TRBJ1-5; no clear D gene. The CDR3 extends over 18 amino acids. Trimming took 2 bases from V and 4 from J, leaving 21 bases between them. The V gene's germline CDR1 is MGHDK and CDR2 SYGVNS. The chain's CDR3 is CASSEIAQIHLRNQPQHF. Here the CDR3 DNA reads TGTGCCAGCAGTGAAATTGCGCAGATTCATCTAAGAAATCAGCCCCAGCATTTT.

V gene TRBV20-1 combines with J gene TRBJ2-1; 16 nucleotides line up with TRBD2. The germline CDR1 and CDR2 sequences are DFQATT and SNEGSKA (reference sequence). The junction had 9 bases not matched to a gene; V was cut back by 6 bases and J by 4 bases. This CDR3 has 17 residues. The CDR3 is CSAGGTSGRAWYNEQFF. The DNA for the CDR3 is TGCAGTGCCGGCGGGACTAGCGGGAGGGCCTGGTACAATGAGCAGTTCTTC.